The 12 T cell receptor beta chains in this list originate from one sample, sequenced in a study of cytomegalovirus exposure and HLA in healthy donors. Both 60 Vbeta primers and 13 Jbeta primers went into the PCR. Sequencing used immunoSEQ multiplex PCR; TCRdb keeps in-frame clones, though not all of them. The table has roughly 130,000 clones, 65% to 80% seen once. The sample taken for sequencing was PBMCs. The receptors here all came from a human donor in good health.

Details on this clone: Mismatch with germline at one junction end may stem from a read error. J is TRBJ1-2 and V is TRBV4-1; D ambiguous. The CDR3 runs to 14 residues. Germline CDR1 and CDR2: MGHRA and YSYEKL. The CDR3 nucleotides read TGTGCCAGCAGCCAAGATTCATTGAACTATGGCTACACCTTC. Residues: CASSQDSLNYGYTF.

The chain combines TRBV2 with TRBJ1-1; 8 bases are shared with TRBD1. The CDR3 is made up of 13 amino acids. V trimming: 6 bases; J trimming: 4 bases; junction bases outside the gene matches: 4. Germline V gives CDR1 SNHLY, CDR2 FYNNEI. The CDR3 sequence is CASSGQGATEAFF. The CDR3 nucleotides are TGTGCCAGCAGCGGACAGGGCGCCACTGAAGCTTTCTTT. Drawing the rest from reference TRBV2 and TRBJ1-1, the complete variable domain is EPEVTQTPSHQVTQMGQEVILRCVPISNHLYFYWYRQILGQKVEFLVSFYNNEISEKSEIFDDQFSVERPDGSNFTLKIRSTKLEDSAMYFCASSGQGATEAFFGQGTRLTVV.

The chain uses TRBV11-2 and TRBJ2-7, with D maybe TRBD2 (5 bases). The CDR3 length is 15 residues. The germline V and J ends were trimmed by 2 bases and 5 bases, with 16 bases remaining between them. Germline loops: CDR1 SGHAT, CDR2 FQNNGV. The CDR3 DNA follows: TGTGCCAGCAGCTTACCGAGCGCCTACGGGGACGAGCAGTACTTC. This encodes CASSLPSAYGDEQYF.

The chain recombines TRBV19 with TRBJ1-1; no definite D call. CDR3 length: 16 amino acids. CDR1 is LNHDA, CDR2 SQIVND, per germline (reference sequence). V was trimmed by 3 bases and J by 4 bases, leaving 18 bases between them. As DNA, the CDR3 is TGTGCCAGTAGTATGGTTAAAAGGACGGAGGGCACTGAAGCTTTCTTT. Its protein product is CASSMVKRTEGTEAFF.

The CDR3 nucleotides are TGTGCCAGCAGCTTAGGGACTTTCAACACCGGGGAGCTGTTTTTT. Translating gives CASSLGTFNTGELFF. The V and J genes are TRBV7-2 and TRBJ2-2; TRBD2 is a possible D gene (5 bases). CDR1 and CDR2 from the germline V gene are SGHTA and FQGNSA. The CDR3 has 15 amino acids. The germline V and J ends were trimmed by 1 base and 2 bases, with 8 bases remaining between them. Together with reference TRBV7-2 and TRBJ2-2, the CDR3 gives the full variable domain: GAGVSQSPSNKVTEKGKDVELRCDPISGHTALYWYRQSLGQGLEFLIYFQGNSAPDKSGLPSDRFSAERTGGSVSTLTIQRTQQEDSAVYLCASSLGTFNTGELFFGEGSRLTVL.

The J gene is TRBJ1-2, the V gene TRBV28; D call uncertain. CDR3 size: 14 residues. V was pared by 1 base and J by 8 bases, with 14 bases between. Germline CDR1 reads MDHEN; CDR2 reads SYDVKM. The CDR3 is CASSLYGGSAGYTF. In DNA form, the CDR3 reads TGTGCCAGCAGTTTATACGGCGGCTCGGCGGGCTACACCTTC.

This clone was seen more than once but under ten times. CDR3 DNA: TGTGCCAGTCACCGCGACAGGCGAGGCGCTGAAGCTTTCTTT. It codes for CASHRDRRGAEAFF. The chain has TRBV19 and TRBJ1-1; D possibly corresponds to TRBD1 (6 bases). CDR3 length: 14 amino acids. Between the trimmed V and J ends, which lost 8 bases and 6 bases, there was a span of 19 bases. In germline, CDR1 is LNHDA, CDR2 SQIVND (reference sequence).

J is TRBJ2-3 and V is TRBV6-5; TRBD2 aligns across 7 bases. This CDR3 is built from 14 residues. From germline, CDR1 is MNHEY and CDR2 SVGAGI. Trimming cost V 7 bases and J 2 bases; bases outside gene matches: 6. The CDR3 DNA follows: TGTGCCAGCATAGCGGGCTACAACACAGATACGCAGTATTTT. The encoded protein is CASIAGYNTDTQYF.

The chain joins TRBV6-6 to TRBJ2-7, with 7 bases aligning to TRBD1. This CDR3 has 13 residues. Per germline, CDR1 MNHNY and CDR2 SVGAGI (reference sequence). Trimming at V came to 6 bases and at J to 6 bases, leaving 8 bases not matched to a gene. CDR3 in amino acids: CASSTGARGEQYF. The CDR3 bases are TGTGCCAGCAGCACAGGGGCAAGGGGCGAGCAGTACTTC.

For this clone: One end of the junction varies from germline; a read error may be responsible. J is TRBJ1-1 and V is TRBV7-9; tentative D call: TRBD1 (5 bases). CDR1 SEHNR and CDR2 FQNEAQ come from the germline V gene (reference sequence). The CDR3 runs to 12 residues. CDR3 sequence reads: CSSLPVGLQAFF. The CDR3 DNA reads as TGTTCCAGCCTCCCCGTGGGGCTACAAGCTTTCTTT.

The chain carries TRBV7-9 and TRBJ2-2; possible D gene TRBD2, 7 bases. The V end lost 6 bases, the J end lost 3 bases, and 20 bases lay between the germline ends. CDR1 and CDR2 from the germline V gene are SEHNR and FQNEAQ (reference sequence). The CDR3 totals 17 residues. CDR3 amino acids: CASRSDTGGADTGELFF. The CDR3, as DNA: TGTGCCAGCAGATCGGATACGGGGGGCGCGGACACCGGGGAGCTGTTTTTT.

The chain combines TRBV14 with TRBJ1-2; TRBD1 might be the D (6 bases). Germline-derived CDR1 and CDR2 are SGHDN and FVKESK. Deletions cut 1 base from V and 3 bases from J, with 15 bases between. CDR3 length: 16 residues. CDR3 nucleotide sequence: TGTGCCAGCAGCCAAGGACTTGGGAACAGGGACTATGGCTACACCTTC. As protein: CASSQGLGNRDYGYTF. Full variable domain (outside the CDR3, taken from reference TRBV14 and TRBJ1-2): EAGVTQFPSHSVIEKGQTVTLRCDPISGHDNLYWYRRVMGKEIKFLLHFVKESKQDESGMPNNRFLAERTGGTYSTLKVQPAELEDSGVYFCASSQGLGNRDYGYTFGSGTRLTVV.